Below are 19 T cell receptor beta chains sequenced from a single sample in a study of OX40 agonist ivuxolimab in advanced cancers. Only in-frame clones appear in the TCRdb table, and some are missing; sequencing was by immunoSEQ multiplex PCR. The data contain about 34,000 clones, approximately 79% of them singletons. The sample consisted of CD4+ or CD8+ T cells sorted from blood, taken in a trial of the OX40 agonist ivuxolimab. The receptors derive from an adult with an advanced solid tumor such as melanoma, head and neck, liver or kidney cancer.

The rearrangement uses TRBV29-1 and TRBJ1-1; D is uncertain. The length of the CDR3 is 15 residues. The germline gives CDR1 SQVTM, CDR2 ANQGSEA. V lost 3 bases and J 4 bases, leaving 18 bases between the germline ends. The CDR3 coding sequence is TGCAGCGTTGAGGCAAGAGGACTCCAGCTCACTGAAGCTTTCTTT. It yields the protein CSVEARGLQLTEAFF.

V and J are TRBV2 and TRBJ2-2; the D is unclear. CDR3 length: 12 residues. Germline V gene data show CDR1 as SNHLY and CDR2 as FYNNEI. Between the trimmed V and J ends, which lost 2 bases and 5 bases, there was a span of 3 bases. DNA for the CDR3: TGTGCCAGCAGTGAATGGACCGGGGAGCTGTTTTTT. Its protein product is CASSEWTGELFF.

This clone was detected a few times. This rearrangement joins TRBV9 to TRBJ1-5; D is unresolved. The V gene's germline CDR1 is SGDLS and CDR2 YYNGEE. This CDR3 contains 15 residues. Trimming pared 0 bases from V and 6 bases from J, leaving 13 bases between. The CDR3 DNA follows: TGTGCCAGCAGCGTAGACTTCTCGACTGGTCAGCCCCAGCATTTT. Translating it yields CASSVDFSTGQPQHF.

The genes are TRBV15 and TRBJ1-2; no definite D call. V lost 3 bases, J lost 2 bases, and 10 bases lay in between. The CDR3 covers 14 residues. From germline, CDR1 is LNHNV and CDR2 YYDKDF (reference sequence). CDR3 bases: TGTGCCACCAGCAGCTATAGGGAGAACTATGGCTACACCTTC. It is translated as CATSSYRENYGYTF.

The J gene is TRBJ2-5, the V gene TRBV5-1; D is possibly TRBD1 or TRBD2 (5 bases each). The CDR3 consists of 14 residues. V lost 4 bases, J lost 2 bases, and 12 bases lay in between. Germline lookup yields CDR1 SGHRS and CDR2 YFSETQ. This chain's CDR3 is CASSPSGAQETQYF. The CDR3 nucleotides are TGCGCCAGCAGCCCTTCCGGGGCACAAGAGACCCAGTACTTC.

The V call is TRBV9, the J call TRBJ1-3; TRBD1 is a possible D gene (5 bases). The V end lost 0 bases, the J end lost 0 bases, and 13 bases lay between the germline ends. This CDR3 region has 17 residues. Germline V gives CDR1 SGDLS, CDR2 YYNGEE. CDR3 sequence reads: CASSVDRQPTSGNTIYF. The CDR3 DNA sequence: TGTGCCAGCAGCGTAGATAGACAGCCAACCTCTGGAAACACCATATATTTT.

V is TRBV7-9 and J is TRBJ1-1; 9 positions match TRBD1. The ends lost 5 bases at V and 8 bases at J; junction bases unmatched: 6. Germline V gene lookup returns CDR1 SEHNR and CDR2 FQNEAQ (reference sequence). CDR3 length equals 13 residues. CDR3 DNA: TGTGCCAGCAGCCGGGACAGGGAGCGCGAAGCTTTCTTT. Protein product: CASSRDREREAFF.

The chain uses TRBV5-1 and TRBJ1-1; 8 nucleotides agree with TRBD1. The CDR3 is 14 amino acids. After removal of 6 bases from V and 4 bases from J, the junction contained 8 bases not matched to a gene. Per the germline V gene, CDR1 is SGHRS and CDR2 is YFSETQ. In DNA form, the CDR3 reads TGCGCCAGCACCGGACCCGGGACAGGCACTGAAGCTTTCTTT. This encodes CASTGPGTGTEAFF. Together with reference TRBV5-1 and TRBJ1-1, the CDR3 gives the full variable domain: KAGVTQTPRYLIKTRGQQVTLSCSPISGHRSVSWYQQTPGQGLQFLFEYFSETQRNKGNFPGRFSGRQFSNSRSEMNVSTLELGDSALYLCASTGPGTGTEAFFGQGTRLTVV.

The rearrangement joins TRBV20-1 to TRBJ2-7, with no clear D. CDR1 and CDR2 (germline): DFQATT, SNEGSKA (reference sequence). The CDR3 has 11 amino acids. V shed 1 base and J shed 6 bases, with 7 bases lying between them. In nucleotides, the CDR3 is TGCAGTGCTAGAGTGGGTACCGAGCAGTACTTC. This encodes CSARVGTEQYF.

In DNA form, the CDR3 reads TGTGCCAGCAGCGTATCGGTCTACACAGATACGCAGTATTTT. As protein: CASSVSVYTDTQYF. The chain links TRBV9 to TRBJ2-3, with D unresolved. Trimming removed 1 base from V and 2 bases from J, with 8 bases in between. This CDR3 region has 14 residues. In germline, CDR1 is SGDLS, CDR2 YYNGEE.

This clone has more than one count but fewer than ten. The gene calls are TRBV6-5 and TRBJ1-5; a possible D gene is TRBD1 (6 bases). Germline CDR1 and CDR2: MNHEY and SVGAGI. This CDR3 has 15 residues. V was cut by 8 bases and J by 1 base, with 15 bases left in between. Written as DNA, the CDR3 is TGTGCCAGCGCTCCACGGGGGCTAAGCAATCAGCCCCAGCATTTT. Amino acid sequence: CASAPRGLSNQPQHF.

V is TRBV7-8 and J is TRBJ2-1; the D is unclear. This CDR3 has 11 residues. V was pared by 5 bases and J by 10 bases, with 9 bases between. CDR1 and CDR2 (germline): SGHVS, FQNEAQ. CDR3 in DNA: TGTGCCAGCAGCAATCGGCTAGAGCAGTTCTTC. It is translated as CASSNRLEQFF.

This rearrangement joins TRBV5-1 to TRBJ2-7; D not certain. Germline CDR1 is SGHRS and CDR2 is YFSETQ. The CDR3 is 14 amino acids. Trimming shortened V by 1 base and J by 0 bases, and 8 bases separated the two germline ends. CDR3 in DNA: TGCGCCAGCAGCTTGTGGACGGCCTCCTACGAGCAGTACTTC. Its protein product is CASSLWTASYEQYF.

The chain employs TRBV7-9 and TRBJ1-3; D unresolved. V was shortened by 5 bases and J by 1 base, with 15 bases between the two germline ends. The CDR3 has 16 residues. Germline assignment: CDR1 SEHNR and CDR2 FQNEAQ (reference sequence). This CDR3 reads CASSRSDGKSGNTIYF. CDR3 bases: TGTGCCAGCAGCCGGTCGGACGGGAAATCTGGAAACACCATATATTTT.

J is TRBJ1-5 and V is TRBV7-6; D may be TRBD1 (5 bases). Per germline, CDR1 SGHVS and CDR2 FNYEAQ. This CDR3 spans 15 amino acids. Trimming took 5 bases from V and 4 from J, leaving 15 bases between them. CDR3 in amino acids: CASSLGFGGNQPQHF. CDR3 bases: TGTGCCAGCAGCCTGGGATTTGGGGGGAATCAGCCCCAGCATTTT. Complete variable domain (other parts from reference TRBV7-6 and TRBJ1-5): GAGVSQSPRYKVTKRGQDVALRCDPISGHVSLYWYRQALGQGPEFLTYFNYEAQQDKSGLPNDRFSAERPEGSISTLTIQRTEQRDSAMYRCASSLGFGGNQPQHFGDGTRLSIL.

The J gene is TRBJ1-1, the V gene TRBV11-3, with unresolved D. Germline-derived CDR1 and CDR2 are SGHNT and YENEEA. There are 13 residues in the CDR3. With 1 base removed from V and 1 base from J, the gap between germline ends came to 4 bases. CDR3: CASSLGENTEAFF. In DNA, the CDR3 is TGTGCCAGCAGCTTAGGGGAGAACACTGAAGCTTTCTTT.

This chain links TRBV6-6 with TRBJ1-2; TRBD1 agrees at 7 bases. The CDR3 spans 13 residues. V was clipped by 10 bases and J by 4 bases; unmatched bases: 9. Per the germline V gene, CDR1 is MNHNY and CDR2 is SVGAGI (reference sequence). The CDR3 nucleotides are TGTGCCACCCAAAGGGGGCAGAGCTATGGCTACACCTTC. Translated, it gives CATQRGQSYGYTF.

The chain is built from TRBV6-1 and TRBJ2-7; a weak D match, TRBD1 (5 bases). V shed 7 bases and J shed 0 bases, with 10 bases lying between them. This CDR3 is 13 amino acids long. CDR1 is MNHNS, CDR2 SASEGT, per germline. CDR3 amino acids: CASNYRSSYEQYF. In nucleotides, the CDR3 is TGTGCCAGCAATTACAGGAGCTCCTACGAGCAGTACTTC.

The CDR3 sequence is CASSGDVNQPQHF. As DNA, the CDR3 is TGTGCCAGCAGTGGAGACGTTAATCAGCCCCAGCATTTT. V usage is TRBV6-4 and J usage is TRBJ1-5; D is uncertain. CDR1 is MRHNA and CDR2 is SNTAGT in the germline V gene. The length of the CDR3 is 13 residues. The ends were cut back, 4 bases at V and 4 bases at J, with 8 bases in the middle.